These 9 T cell receptor beta chains share one sample of origin, sequenced in a study of cytomegalovirus exposure and HLA in healthy donors. Both 60 Vbeta primers and 13 Jbeta primers went into the PCR. TCRdb keeps only in-frame clones here, not all; method: immunoSEQ multiplex PCR. Of about 110,000 clones listed, about 78% were seen once; the top ten hold approximately 5%. The sample was PBMCs. These receptors were collected from a woman under 40 in good health and CMV-seropositive.

This chain uses TRBV12-5 with TRBJ1-2; D is possibly TRBD1 (6 bases). The germline CDR1 and CDR2 sequences are LGHNT and FRNRAP. Trimming took off 2 bases at V and 7 bases at J, with 20 bases between the two ends. The CDR3 is 16 amino acids. The CDR3 coding sequence is TGTGCTAGTGGTTTGCCAACTCCGGGACAATCTGGTGGCTACACCTTC. Its protein product is CASGLPTPGQSGGYTF.

The table lists this clone with a few counts. This chain joins TRBV9 and TRBJ1-3, with D hard to call. The germline CDR1 and CDR2 sequences are SGDLS and YYNGEE. Trimming removed 3 bases from V and 4 bases from J, with 8 bases in between. The CDR3 is 13 residues long. This chain's CDR3 is CASSAPAGNTIYF. Written as DNA, the CDR3 is TGTGCCAGCAGCGCCCCCGCGGGAAACACCATATATTTT.

J is TRBJ2-1 and V is TRBV4-1; 12 nucleotides match TRBD2. V shed 3 bases and J 7 bases; nucleotides not matched to a gene: 13. From germline, CDR1 is MGHRA and CDR2 YSYEKL. The CDR3 loop spans 18 amino acids. CDR3 bases: TGCGCCAGCAGCCATGAAGTAGTAACTAGCGGGAGGAGGAATGAGCAGTTCTTC. Its protein is CASSHEVVTSGRRNEQFF.

The chain links TRBV2 to TRBJ1-4; D is possibly TRBD1 (5 bases). V was shortened by 5 bases and J by 7 bases, with 20 bases between the two germline ends. CDR3 size: 16 residues. CDR1 SNHLY and CDR2 FYNNEI come from the germline V gene. The CDR3 DNA sequence: TGTGCCAGCAGTTTCGAGGGACTACAGCTAGGTGAAAAACTGTTTTTT. Protein product: CASSFEGLQLGEKLFF.

The rearrangement uses TRBV5-1 and TRBJ2-3; maybe TRBD2 (6 bases). Between the trimmed V and J ends, which lost 3 bases and 1 base, there was a span of 9 bases. Looked up from germline, CDR1 is SGHRS and CDR2 is YFSETQ. The CDR3 extends over 14 amino acids. The CDR3 DNA follows: TGCGCCAGCAGCTCGGGGGAGGGCACAGATACGCAGTATTTT. It encodes CASSSGEGTDTQYF.

This chain connects TRBV7-2 to TRBJ2-7; a weak D match, TRBD1 (6 bases). V was trimmed by 1 base and J by 3 bases, leaving 10 bases between them. Germline values: CDR1 SGHTA, CDR2 FQGNSA. The CDR3 covers 14 residues. The CDR3 reads CASSLGVTGYEQYF. The CDR3 coding sequence is TGTGCCAGCAGCTTAGGGGTGACAGGCTACGAGCAGTACTTC.

J is TRBJ2-1 and V is TRBV5-4; 15 bases agree with TRBD2. CDR3 length: 19 amino acids. The germline V gene has CDR1 SGHNT and CDR2 YYREEE (reference sequence). V shed 6 bases and J 2 bases; nucleotides not matched to a gene: 12. This chain's CDR3 is CASTQGGLAGGPPYNEQFF. Here the CDR3 DNA reads TGTGCCAGCACCCAGGGGGGACTAGCGGGAGGACCCCCCTACAATGAGCAGTTCTTC.

This clone showed up just once. The V gene is TRBV6-5, the J gene TRBJ2-1; 9 nucleotides align to TRBD2. There are 14 residues in the CDR3. CDR1 is MNHEY and CDR2 is SVGAGI in the germline V gene. V dropped 2 bases and J dropped 6; count of bases not matched to a gene: 2. The CDR3 spells CASSYSGGTNEQFF. CDR3 DNA sequence: TGTGCCAGCAGTTACAGCGGGGGGACCAATGAGCAGTTCTTC.

The V gene is TRBV28, the J gene TRBJ1-5; 7 bases map to TRBD1. The V gene end was trimmed by 4 bases and the J gene end by 15 bases; junction bases not matched to a gene: 9. The CDR3 extends over 12 amino acids. CDR1 is MDHEN, CDR2 SYDVKM, per germline. CDR3 in amino acids: CASSSDRVGRHF. The CDR3 DNA follows: TGTGCCAGCAGTTCAGACAGGGTGGGGAGGCATTTT.